Reported below is one TCR beta chain. The same CDR3 also results from other DNA sequences found in this sample. Germline V gene data show CDR1 as SEHNR and CDR2 as FQNEAQ (reference sequence). After removal of 5 bases from V and 3 bases from J, the junction contained 6 bases not matched to a gene. The CDR3 totals 15 residues. This record comes from a study of shared clonotypes between healthy human individuals. Profiled with immunoSEQ multiplex PCR; TCRdb holds only in-frame clones, not every one. The sample has 950,000 to 1,200,000 clones, approximately 80% seen once. The chain has TRBV7-9 and TRBJ2-3; 9 bases are a match to TRBD1. This sequence was found in a man younger than 35 in good health. Some clones in this sample may be carry-over from other donors' samples. The sample taken for sequencing was memory CD4+ T cells from PBMCs. Regarding subset: CD45RA-negative fraction. This chain's CDR3 is CASSPTGQGTDTQYF. In DNA form, the CDR3 reads TGTGCCAGCAGCCCTACGGGACAGGGTACAGATACGCAGTATTTT.